These 6 T cell receptor beta chains share one sample of origin, sequenced in a study of blood T cells in healthy people across ages. Next came a second PCR, run for about 6 to 12 cycles, which used a sample-barcoded 5' primer along with a J-beta primer mix. TCRdb passed the 5' RACE reads through MiXCR, listing each CDR3 protein once. This sample has about 1 million distinct CDR3 sequences, with 35% to 55% found just once. Sequencing was done on a sample of blood. Every receptor here comes from a woman aged 60-75 years in good health.

The chain links TRBV4-1 to TRBJ2-2, with 7 bases lining up with TRBD1. Trimming took 3 bases from V and 2 from J; bases not matched to a gene: 6. Germline CDR1 MGHRA, CDR2 YSYEKL. The CDR3 has 16 residues. CDR3 region: CASSHTGQINTGELFF. The CDR3 region has the DNA TGCGCCAGCAGCCACACGGGACAGATAAACACCGGGGAGCTGTTTTTT.

V usage is TRBV11-1 and J usage is TRBJ2-7; the D gene is possibly TRBD2 (6 bases). The CDR3 consists of 15 residues. The ends were cut back, 3 bases at V and 3 bases at J, with 15 bases in the middle. CDR1 SGHAT and CDR2 FQDESV come from the germline V gene (reference sequence). The DNA of the CDR3 is TGTGCCAGCAGCTTGGAGGGACGGGCCCTCTACGAGCAGTACTTC. It yields the protein CASSLEGRALYEQYF.

The chain has TRBV7-2 and TRBJ1-2; D unresolved. Germline CDR1 and CDR2: SGHTA and FQGNSA. The CDR3 covers 12 residues. The ends were cut back, 5 bases at V and 8 bases at J, with 12 bases in the middle. CDR3: CASSLKAWGYTF. The CDR3 coding sequence is TGTGCCAGCAGCCTCAAGGCCTGGGGCTACACCTTC.

This clonotype appeared a single time. The V and J genes are TRBV7-9 and TRBJ2-5; perhaps TRBD2 as D (5 bases). V lost 0 bases and J lost 4, with 12 bases in between. CDR1 SEHNR and CDR2 FQNEAQ come from the germline V gene (reference sequence). This CDR3 is 15 amino acids long. The CDR3 DNA sequence: TGTGCCAGCAGCTTAGCCGGGTCGAGCGGAGAGACCCAGTACTTC. Translated: CASSLAGSSGETQYF.

This clonotype was picked up a small number of times. The rearrangement links TRBV5-1 to TRBJ2-1, with TRBD2 identical over 10 bases. The DNA end lines up better with TRBJ2-7; the J call may be wrong. Germline CDR1 is SGHRS and CDR2 is YFSETQ. The CDR3 spans 15 residues. This CDR3 is CASSLGLAGYNEQYF. In DNA form, the CDR3 reads TGCGCCAGCAGCTTGGGACTAGCGGGTTACAATGAGCAGTACTTC.

V gene TRBV29-1 combines with J gene TRBJ2-5; unclear D gene. Germline CDR1 reads SQVTM; CDR2 reads ANQGSEA. This CDR3 comprises 11 residues. Trimming cost V 6 bases and J 8 bases, with 13 bases left between them. CDR3 in DNA: TGCAGCGTGCTACGGGTTGCCACCCAGTACTTC. Its translation is CSVLRVATQYF.